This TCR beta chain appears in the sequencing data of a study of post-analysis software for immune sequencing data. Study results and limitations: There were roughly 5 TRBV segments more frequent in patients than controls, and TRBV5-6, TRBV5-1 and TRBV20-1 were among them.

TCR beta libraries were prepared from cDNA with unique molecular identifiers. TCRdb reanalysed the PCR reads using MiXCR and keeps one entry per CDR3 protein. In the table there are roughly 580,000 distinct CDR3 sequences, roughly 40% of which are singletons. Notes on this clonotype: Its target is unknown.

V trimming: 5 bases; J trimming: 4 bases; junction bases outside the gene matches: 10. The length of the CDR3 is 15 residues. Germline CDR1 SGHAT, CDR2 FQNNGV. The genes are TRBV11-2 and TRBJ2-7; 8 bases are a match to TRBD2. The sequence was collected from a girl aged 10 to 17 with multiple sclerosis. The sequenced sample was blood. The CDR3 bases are TGTGCCAGCAGCCCTTTGAGCGGGGGAGATTACGAGCAGTACTTC. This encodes CASSPLSGGDYEQYF.